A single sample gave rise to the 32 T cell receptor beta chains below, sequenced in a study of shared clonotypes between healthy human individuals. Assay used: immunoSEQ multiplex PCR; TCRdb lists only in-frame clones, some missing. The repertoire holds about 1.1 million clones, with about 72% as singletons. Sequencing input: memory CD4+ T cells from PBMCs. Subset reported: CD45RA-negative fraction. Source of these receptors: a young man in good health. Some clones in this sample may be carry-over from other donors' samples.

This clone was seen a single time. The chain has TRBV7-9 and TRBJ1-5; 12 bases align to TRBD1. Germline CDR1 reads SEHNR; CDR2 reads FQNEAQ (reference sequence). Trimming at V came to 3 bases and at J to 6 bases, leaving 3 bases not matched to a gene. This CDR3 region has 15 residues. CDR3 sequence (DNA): TGTGCCAGCAGCTTCGGGACAGGGGGCCTTCAGCCCCAGCATTTT. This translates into CASSFGTGGLQPQHF.

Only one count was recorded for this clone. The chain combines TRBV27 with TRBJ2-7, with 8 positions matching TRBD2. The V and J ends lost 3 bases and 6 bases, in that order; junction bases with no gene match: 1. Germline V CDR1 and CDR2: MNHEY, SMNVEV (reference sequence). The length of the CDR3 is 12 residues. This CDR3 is CASSLGLGEQYF. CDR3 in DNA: TGTGCCAGCAGTTTGGGACTAGGCGAGCAGTACTTC.

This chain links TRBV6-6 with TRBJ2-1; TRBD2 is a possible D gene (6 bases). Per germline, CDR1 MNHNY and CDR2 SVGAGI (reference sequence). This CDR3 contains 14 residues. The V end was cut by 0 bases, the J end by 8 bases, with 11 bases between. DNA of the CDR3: TGTGCCAGCAGTTACTCGGCCGGGAGCTATGAGCAGTTCTTC. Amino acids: CASSYSAGSYEQFF.

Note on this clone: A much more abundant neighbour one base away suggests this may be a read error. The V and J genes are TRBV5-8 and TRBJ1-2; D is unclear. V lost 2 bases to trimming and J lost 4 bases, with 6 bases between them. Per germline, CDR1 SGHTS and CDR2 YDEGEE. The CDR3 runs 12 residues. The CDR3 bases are TGTGCCAGCAGCTTCGAAAGCTATGGCTACACCTTC. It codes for CASSFESYGYTF.

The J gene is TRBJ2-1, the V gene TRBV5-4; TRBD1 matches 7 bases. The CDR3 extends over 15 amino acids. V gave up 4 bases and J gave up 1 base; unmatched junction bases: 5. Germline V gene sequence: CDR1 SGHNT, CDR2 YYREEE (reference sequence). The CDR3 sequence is CASSQGTESYNEQFF. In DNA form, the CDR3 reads TGTGCCAGCAGCCAAGGGACAGAGTCCTACAATGAGCAGTTCTTC. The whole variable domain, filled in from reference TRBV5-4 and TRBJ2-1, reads ETGVTQSPTHLIKTRGQQVTLRCSSQSGHNTVSWYQQALGQGPQFIFQYYREEENGRGNFPPRFSGLQFPNYSSELNVNALELDDSALYLCASSQGTESYNEQFFGPGTRLTVL.

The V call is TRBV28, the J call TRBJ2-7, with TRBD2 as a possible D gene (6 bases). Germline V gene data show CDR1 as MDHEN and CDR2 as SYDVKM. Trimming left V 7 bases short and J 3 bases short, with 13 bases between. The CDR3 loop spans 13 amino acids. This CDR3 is CASTVGGNYEQYF. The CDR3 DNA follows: TGTGCCAGCACCGTAGGAGGGAACTACGAGCAGTACTTC. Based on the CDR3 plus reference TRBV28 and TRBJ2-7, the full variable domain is DVKVTQSSRYLVKRTGEKVFLECVQDMDHENMFWYRQDPGLGLRLIYFSYDVKMKEKGDIPEGYSVSREKKERFSLILESASTNQTSMYLCASTVGGNYEQYFGPGTRLTVT.

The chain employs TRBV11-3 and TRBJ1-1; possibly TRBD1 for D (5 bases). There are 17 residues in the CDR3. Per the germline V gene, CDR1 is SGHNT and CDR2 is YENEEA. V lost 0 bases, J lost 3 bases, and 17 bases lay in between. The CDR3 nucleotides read TGTGCCAGCAGCTTAGATCACCTCGGGGGGATGGACACTGAAGCTTTCTTT. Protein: CASSLDHLGGMDTEAFF.

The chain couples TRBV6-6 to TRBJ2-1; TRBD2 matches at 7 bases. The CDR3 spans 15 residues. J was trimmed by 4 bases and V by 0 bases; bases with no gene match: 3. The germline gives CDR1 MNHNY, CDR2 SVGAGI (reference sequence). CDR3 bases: TGTGCCAGCAGTTACTCGCGACTAGCTTACAATGAGCAGTTCTTC. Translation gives CASSYSRLAYNEQFF.

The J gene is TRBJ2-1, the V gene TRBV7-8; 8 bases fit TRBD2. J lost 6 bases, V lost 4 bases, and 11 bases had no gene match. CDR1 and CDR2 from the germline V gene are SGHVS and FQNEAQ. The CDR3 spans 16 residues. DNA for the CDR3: TGTGCCAGCAGCTCAGGTAGCGGGAAAGGTAGCAATGAGCAGTTCTTC. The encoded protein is CASSSGSGKGSNEQFF.

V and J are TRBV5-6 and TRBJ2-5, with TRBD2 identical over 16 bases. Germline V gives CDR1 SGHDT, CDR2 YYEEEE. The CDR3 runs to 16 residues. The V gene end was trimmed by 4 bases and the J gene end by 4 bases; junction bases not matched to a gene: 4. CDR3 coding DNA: TGTGCCAGCAGCCCGGGACTAGCGGGAGGGAGAGAGACCCAGTACTTC. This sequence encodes CASSPGLAGGRETQYF.

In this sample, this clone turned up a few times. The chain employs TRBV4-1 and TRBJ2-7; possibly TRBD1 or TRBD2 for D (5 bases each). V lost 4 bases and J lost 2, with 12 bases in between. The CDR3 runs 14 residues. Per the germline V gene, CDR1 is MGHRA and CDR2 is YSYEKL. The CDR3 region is CASSRTGTTYEQYF. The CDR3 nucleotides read TGCGCCAGCAGCCGCACCGGGACCACCTACGAGCAGTACTTC.

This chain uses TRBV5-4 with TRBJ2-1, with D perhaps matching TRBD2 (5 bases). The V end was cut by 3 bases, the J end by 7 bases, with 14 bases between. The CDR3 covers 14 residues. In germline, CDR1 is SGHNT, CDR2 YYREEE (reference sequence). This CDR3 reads CASSSYTRGNEQFF. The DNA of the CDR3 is TGTGCCAGCAGCTCCTATACCCGAGGGAATGAGCAGTTCTTC.

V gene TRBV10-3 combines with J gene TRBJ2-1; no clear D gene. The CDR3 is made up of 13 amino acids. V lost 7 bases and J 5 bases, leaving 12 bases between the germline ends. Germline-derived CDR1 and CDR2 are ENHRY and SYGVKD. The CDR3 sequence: CAINQVGDNEQFF. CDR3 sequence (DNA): TGTGCCATCAATCAGGTTGGGGACAATGAGCAGTTCTTC.

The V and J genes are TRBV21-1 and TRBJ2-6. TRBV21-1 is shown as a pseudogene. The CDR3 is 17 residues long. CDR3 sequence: CASSKAYLLDGDNVLTF. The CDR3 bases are TGTGCCAGCAGCAAAGCATACCTGCTGGACGGTGACAACGTCCTGACTTTC.

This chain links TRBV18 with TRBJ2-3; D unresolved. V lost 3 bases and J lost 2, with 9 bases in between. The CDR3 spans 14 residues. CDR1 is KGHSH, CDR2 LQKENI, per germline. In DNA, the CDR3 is TGTGCCAGCTCACCGATCCGGCACACAGATACGCAGTATTTT. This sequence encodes CASSPIRHTDTQYF.

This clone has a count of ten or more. The DNA of the CDR3 is TGTGCCAGCAGCTCCTTGAGGCAGCCCCAGCATTTT. The encoded protein is CASSSLRQPQHF. The chain has TRBV7-9 and TRBJ1-5; no definite D call. Trimming cost V 4 bases and J 7 bases, with 8 bases left between them. The CDR3 contains 12 residues. Germline-derived CDR1 and CDR2 are SEHNR and FQNEAQ (reference sequence).

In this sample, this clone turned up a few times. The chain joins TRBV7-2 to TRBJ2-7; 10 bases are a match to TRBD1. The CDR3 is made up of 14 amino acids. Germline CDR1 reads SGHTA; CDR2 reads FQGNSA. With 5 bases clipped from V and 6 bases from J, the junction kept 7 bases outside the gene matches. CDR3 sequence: CASSGRDRGREQYF. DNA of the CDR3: TGTGCCAGCAGCGGCCGGGACAGGGGACGCGAGCAGTACTTC.

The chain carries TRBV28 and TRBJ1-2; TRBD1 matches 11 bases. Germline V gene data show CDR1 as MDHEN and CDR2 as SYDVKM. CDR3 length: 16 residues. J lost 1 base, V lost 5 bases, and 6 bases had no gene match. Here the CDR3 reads CASSAGTGGGNYGYTF. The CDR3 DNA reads TGTGCCAGCAGTGCCGGGACAGGGGGGGGTAACTATGGCTACACCTTC.

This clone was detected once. In DNA, the CDR3 is TGTGCCAGCAATGGGGACAGGGAGGAGTTCTACGAGCAGTACTTC. It translates to CASNGDREEFYEQYF. This chain connects TRBV28 to TRBJ2-7; 9 bases line up with TRBD1. Germline CDR1 is MDHEN and CDR2 is SYDVKM. Losses at the gene ends were 7 bases for V and 3 bases for J; bases not matched to a gene: 10. This CDR3 has 15 residues.

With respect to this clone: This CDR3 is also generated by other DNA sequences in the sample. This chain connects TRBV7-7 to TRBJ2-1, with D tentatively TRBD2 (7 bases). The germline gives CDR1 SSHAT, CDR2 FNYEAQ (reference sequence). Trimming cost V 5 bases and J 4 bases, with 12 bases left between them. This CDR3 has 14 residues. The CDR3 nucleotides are TGTGCCAGCAGCCCCGGGGGGCCGTACAATGAGCAGTTCTTC. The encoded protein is CASSPGGPYNEQFF. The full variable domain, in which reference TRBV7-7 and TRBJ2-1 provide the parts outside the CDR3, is GAGVSQSPRYKVTKRGQDVTLRCDPISSHATLYWYQQALGQGPEFLTYFNYEAQPDKSGLPSDRFSAERPEGSISTLTIQRTEQRDSAMYRCASSPGGPYNEQFFGPGTRLTVL.

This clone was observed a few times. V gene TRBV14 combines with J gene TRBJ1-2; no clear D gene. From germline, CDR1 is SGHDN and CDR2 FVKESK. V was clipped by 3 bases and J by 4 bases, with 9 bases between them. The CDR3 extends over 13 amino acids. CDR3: CASSQQNTYGYTF. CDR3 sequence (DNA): TGTGCCAGCAGCCAGCAAAACACCTATGGCTACACCTTC.

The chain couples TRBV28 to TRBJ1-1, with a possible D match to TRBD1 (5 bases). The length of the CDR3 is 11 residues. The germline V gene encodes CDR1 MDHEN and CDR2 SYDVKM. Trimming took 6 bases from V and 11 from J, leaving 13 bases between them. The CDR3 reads CASRDNRGAFF. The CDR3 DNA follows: TGTGCCAGCAGGGATAACCGGGGGGCTTTCTTT.

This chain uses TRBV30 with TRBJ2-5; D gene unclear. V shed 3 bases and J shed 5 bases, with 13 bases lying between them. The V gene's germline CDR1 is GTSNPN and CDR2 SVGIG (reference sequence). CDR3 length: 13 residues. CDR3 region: CAWRENSRETQYF. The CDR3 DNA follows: TGTGCCTGGAGGGAAAACTCTCGGGAGACCCAGTACTTC.

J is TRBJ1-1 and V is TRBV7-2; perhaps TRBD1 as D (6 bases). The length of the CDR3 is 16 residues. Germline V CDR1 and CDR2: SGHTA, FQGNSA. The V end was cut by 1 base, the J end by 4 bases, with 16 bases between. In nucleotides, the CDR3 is TGTGCCAGCAGCTTAGGGGAGGGGCAGGGGCCCACTGAAGCTTTCTTT. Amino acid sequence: CASSLGEGQGPTEAFF. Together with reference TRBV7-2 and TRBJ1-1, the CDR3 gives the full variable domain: GAGVSQSPSNKVTEKGKDVELRCDPISGHTALYWYRQSLGQGLEFLIYFQGNSAPDKSGLPSDRFSAERTGGSVSTLTIQRTQQEDSAVYLCASSLGEGQGPTEAFFGQGTRLTVV.

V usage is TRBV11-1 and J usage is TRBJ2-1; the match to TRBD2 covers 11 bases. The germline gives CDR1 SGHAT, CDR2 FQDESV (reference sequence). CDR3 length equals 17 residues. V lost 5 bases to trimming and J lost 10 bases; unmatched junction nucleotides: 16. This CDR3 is CASSPRGASGRSGEQFF. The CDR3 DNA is TGTGCCAGCAGCCCCAGGGGAGCTAGCGGGAGGTCAGGCGAGCAGTTCTTC.

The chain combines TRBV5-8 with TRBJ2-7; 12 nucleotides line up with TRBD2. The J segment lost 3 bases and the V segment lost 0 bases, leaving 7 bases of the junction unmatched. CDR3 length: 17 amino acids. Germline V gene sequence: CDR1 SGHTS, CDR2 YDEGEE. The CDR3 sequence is CASSLVASGRGSYEQYF. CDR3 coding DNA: TGTGCCAGCAGCTTGGTTGCTAGCGGGAGGGGAAGCTACGAGCAGTACTTC.

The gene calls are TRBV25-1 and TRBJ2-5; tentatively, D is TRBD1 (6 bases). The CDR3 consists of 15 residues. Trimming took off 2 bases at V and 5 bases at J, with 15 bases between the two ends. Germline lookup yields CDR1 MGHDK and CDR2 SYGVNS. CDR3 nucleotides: TGTGCCAGCAGTGAACCCAGGGGCTCTGGGGAGACCCAGTACTTC. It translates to CASSEPRGSGETQYF.

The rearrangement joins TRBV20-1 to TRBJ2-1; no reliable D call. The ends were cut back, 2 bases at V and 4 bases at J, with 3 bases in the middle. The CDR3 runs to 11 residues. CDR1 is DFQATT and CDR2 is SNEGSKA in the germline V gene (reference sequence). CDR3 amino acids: CSARKYNEQFF. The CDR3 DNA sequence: TGCAGTGCTAGAAAGTACAATGAGCAGTTCTTC.

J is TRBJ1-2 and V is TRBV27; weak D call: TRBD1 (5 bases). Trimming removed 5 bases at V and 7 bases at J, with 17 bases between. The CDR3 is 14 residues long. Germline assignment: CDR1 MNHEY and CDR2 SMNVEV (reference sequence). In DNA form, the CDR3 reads TGTGCCAGCAGTCCCGGGGCAGCCTTAATTGGCTACACCTTC. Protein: CASSPGAALIGYTF.

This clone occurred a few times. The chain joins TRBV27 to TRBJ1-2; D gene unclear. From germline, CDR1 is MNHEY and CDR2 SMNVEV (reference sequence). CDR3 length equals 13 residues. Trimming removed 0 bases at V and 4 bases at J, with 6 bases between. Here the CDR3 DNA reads TGTGCCAGCAGTTTATCTGCAGGCTATGGCTACACCTTC. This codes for CASSLSAGYGYTF.

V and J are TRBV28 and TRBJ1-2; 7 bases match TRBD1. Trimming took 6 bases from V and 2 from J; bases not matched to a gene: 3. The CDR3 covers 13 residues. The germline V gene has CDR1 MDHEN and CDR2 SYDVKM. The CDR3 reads CASSKDRNYGYTF. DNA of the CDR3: TGTGCCAGCAGCAAGGACAGGAACTATGGCTACACCTTC.

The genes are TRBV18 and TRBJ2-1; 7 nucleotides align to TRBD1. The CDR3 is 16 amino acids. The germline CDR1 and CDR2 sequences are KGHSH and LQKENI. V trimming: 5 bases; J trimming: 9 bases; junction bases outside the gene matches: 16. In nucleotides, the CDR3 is TGTGCCAGCTCAAACGGACAGGTTGCGGCCGGTGCTGAGCAGTTCTTC. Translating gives CASSNGQVAAGAEQFF.